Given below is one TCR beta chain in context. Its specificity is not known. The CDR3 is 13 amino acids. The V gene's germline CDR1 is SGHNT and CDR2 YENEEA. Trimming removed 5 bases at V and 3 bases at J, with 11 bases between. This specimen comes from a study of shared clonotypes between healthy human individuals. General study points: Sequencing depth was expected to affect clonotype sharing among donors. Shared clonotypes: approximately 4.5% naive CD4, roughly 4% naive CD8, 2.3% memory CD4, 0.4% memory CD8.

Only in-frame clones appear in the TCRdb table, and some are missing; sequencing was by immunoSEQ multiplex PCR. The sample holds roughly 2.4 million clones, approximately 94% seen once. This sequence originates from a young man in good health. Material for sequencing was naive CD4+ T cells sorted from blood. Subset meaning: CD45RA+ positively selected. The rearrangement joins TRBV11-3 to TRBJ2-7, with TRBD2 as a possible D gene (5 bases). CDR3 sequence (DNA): TGTGCCAGCAGCCCACCGGGAATCTACGAGCAGTACTTC. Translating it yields CASSPPGIYEQYF.